These 7 T cell receptor beta chains share one sample of origin, sequenced in a study of CD8+ T cells in alopecia areata. Isolated RNA was reverse transcribed into cDNA used as the sequencing template. Data came from immunoSEQ multiplex PCR; TCRdb stores just in-frame clones and leaves some out. The sample has more than 200,000 clones, under 80% seen once; the top ten hold more than 0.95%. The sample was CD4+ T cells sorted from blood, taken at week 0. These receptors came from a human donor with alopecia areata.

V usage is TRBV10-1 and J usage is TRBJ1-2, with D uncertain. This CDR3 contains 13 residues. Germline CDR1 WNHNN, CDR2 SYGVQD (reference sequence). The V end was cut by 3 bases, the J end by 3 bases, with 8 bases between. Here the CDR3 reads CASSERADYGYTF. CDR3 in DNA: TGCGCCAGCAGTGAACGGGCAGACTATGGCTACACCTTC.

The chain has TRBV15 and TRBJ2-1, with D possibly TRBD1 on 6 matching bases. Per germline, CDR1 LNHNV and CDR2 YYDKDF (reference sequence). Trimming stripped 0 bases from V and 9 bases from J, with 12 bases between. This CDR3 comprises 14 residues. CDR3 residues: CATSRDRSGVEQFF. Written as DNA, the CDR3 is TGTGCCACCAGCAGAGATAGGTCAGGGGTTGAGCAGTTCTTC.

This clone was seen a handful of times. The chain recombines TRBV7-2 with TRBJ2-3; no reliable D call. Trimming removed 2 bases at V and 7 bases at J, with 7 bases between. The germline V gene has CDR1 SGHTA and CDR2 FQGNSA. The CDR3 loop spans 12 amino acids. CDR3 sequence (DNA): TGTGCCAGCAGCTTACAGCGAAATACGCAGTATTTT. This codes for CASSLQRNTQYF.

The V gene is TRBV5-6, the J gene TRBJ2-1; D call uncertain. CDR3 size: 15 residues. The V gene lost 2 bases and the J gene lost 0 bases, with 9 bases spanning the gap. CDR1 and CDR2 (germline): SGHDT, YYEEEE. DNA of the CDR3: TGTGCCAGCAGCTTTTGGCTGATCTCCTACAATGAGCAGTTCTTC. It is translated as CASSFWLISYNEQFF.

The chain employs TRBV5-1 and TRBJ1-6, with D unresolved. The CDR3 totals 16 residues. The V and J ends lost 0 bases and 0 bases respectively, with 7 bases between them. Germline V CDR1 and CDR2: SGHRS, YFSETQ. In DNA, the CDR3 is TGCGCCAGCAGCTTGGCCGGCAGCTCCTATAATTCACCCCTCCACTTT. This encodes CASSLAGSSYNSPLHF.

This clone appeared a few times. This chain connects TRBV30 to TRBJ2-3; D ambiguous. V was shortened by 2 bases and J by 0 bases, with 15 bases between the two germline ends. This CDR3 is built from 16 residues. In germline, CDR1 is GTSNPN, CDR2 SVGIG (reference sequence). CDR3 nucleotides: TGTGCCTGGAGTCTTTCGATGGCAGGTAGCACAGATACGCAGTATTTT. Translation gives CAWSLSMAGSTDTQYF.

Only a few counts were recorded for this clone. The chain uses TRBV7-2 and TRBJ1-5; no firm D call. This CDR3 comprises 15 residues. Deletions cut 1 base from V and 7 bases from J, with 14 bases between. Germline values: CDR1 SGHTA, CDR2 FQGNSA. The CDR3 sequence: CASSLVAGEGQPQHF. In DNA form, the CDR3 reads TGTGCCAGCAGCTTAGTTGCAGGAGAGGGACAGCCCCAGCATTTT.